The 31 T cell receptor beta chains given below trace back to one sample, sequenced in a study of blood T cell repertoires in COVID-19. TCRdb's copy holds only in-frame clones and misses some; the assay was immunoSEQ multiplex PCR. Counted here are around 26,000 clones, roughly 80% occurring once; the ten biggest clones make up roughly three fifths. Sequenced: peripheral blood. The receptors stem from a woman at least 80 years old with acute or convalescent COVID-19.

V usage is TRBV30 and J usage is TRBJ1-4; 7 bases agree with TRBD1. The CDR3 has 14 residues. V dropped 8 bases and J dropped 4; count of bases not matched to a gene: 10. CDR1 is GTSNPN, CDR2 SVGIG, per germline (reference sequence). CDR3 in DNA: TGTGCCCTCTCCCGGGACAGAGGTAATGAAAAACTGTTTTTT. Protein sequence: CALSRDRGNEKLFF.

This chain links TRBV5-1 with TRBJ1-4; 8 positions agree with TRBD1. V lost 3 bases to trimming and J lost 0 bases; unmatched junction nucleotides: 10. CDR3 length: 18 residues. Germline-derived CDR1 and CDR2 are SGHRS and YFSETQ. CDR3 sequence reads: CASSSPPGQGATNEKLFF. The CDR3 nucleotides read TGCGCCAGCAGCTCACCCCCAGGACAGGGCGCAACTAATGAAAAACTGTTTTTT.

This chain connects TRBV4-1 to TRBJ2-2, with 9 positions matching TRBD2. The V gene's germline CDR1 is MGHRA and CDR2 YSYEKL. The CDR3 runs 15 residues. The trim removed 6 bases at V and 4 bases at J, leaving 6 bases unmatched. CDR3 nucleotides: TGCGCCAGCAGTCCTTTGCGGGAGGGCACCGGGGAGCTGTTTTTT. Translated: CASSPLREGTGELFF.

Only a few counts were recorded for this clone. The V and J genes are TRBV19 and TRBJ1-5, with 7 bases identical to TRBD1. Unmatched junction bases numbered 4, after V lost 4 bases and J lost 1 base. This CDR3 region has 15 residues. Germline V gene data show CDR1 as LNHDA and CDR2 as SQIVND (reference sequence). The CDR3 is CASSSLQGSNQPQHF. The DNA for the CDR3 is TGTGCCAGTAGTAGTTTACAGGGGAGCAATCAGCCCCAGCATTTT.

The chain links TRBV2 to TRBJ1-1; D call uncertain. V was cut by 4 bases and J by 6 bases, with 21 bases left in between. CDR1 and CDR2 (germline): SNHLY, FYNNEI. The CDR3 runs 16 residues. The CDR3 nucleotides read TGTGCCAGCAGTGGAGGCTTGGTGGGTGGAGGGTCTGAAGCTTTCTTT. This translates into CASSGGLVGGGSEAFF. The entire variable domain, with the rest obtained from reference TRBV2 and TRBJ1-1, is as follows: EPEVTQTPSHQVTQMGQEVILRCVPISNHLYFYWYRQILGQKVEFLVSFYNNEISEKSEIFDDQFSVERPDGSNFTLKIRSTKLEDSAMYFCASSGGLVGGGSEAFFGQGTRLTVV.

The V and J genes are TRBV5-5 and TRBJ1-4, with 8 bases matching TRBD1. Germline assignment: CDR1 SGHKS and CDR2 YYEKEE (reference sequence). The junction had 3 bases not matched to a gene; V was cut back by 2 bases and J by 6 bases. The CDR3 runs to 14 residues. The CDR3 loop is CASSFGQGDEKLFF. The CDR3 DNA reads TGTGCCAGCAGCTTTGGACAGGGTGATGAAAAACTGTTTTTT.

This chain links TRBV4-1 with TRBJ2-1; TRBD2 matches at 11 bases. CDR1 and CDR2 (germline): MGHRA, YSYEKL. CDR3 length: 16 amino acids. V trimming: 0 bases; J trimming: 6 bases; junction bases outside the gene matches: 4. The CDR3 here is CASSQDSGGALNEQFF. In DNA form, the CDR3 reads TGCGCCAGCAGCCAAGATAGCGGGGGGGCCCTCAATGAGCAGTTCTTC.

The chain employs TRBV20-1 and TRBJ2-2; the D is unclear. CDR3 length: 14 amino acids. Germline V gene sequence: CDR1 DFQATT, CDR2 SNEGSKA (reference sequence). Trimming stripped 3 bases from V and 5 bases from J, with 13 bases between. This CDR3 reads CSASRRGHTGELFF. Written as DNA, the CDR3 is TGCAGTGCTAGTCGTCGAGGCCATACCGGGGAGCTGTTTTTT.

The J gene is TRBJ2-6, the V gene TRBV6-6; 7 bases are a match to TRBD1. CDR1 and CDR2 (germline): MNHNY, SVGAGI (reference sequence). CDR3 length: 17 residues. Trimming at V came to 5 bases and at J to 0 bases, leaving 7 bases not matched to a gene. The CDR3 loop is CASSPWDRVSGANVLTF. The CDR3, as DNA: TGTGCCAGCAGTCCCTGGGACAGAGTCTCTGGGGCCAACGTCCTGACTTTC.

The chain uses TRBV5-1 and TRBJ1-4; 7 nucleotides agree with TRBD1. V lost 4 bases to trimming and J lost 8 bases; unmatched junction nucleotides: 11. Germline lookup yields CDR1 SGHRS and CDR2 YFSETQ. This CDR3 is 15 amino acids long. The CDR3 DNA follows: TGCGCCAGCAGCGCCCGGACAGGCCACGAGGAAAAACTGTTTTTT. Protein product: CASSARTGHEEKLFF.

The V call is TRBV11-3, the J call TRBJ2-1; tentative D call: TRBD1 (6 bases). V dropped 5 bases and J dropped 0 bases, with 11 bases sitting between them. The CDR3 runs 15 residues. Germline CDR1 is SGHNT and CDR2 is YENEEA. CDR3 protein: CASSQGQSSYNEQFF. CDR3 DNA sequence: TGTGCCAGCAGCCAGGGGCAGAGCTCCTACAATGAGCAGTTCTTC.

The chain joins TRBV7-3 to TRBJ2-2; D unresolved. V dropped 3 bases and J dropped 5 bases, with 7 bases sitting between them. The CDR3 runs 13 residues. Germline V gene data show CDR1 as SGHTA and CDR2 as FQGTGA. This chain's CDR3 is CASSFTRTGELFF. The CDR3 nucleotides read TGTGCCAGCAGCTTTACGCGAACCGGGGAGCTGTTTTTT.

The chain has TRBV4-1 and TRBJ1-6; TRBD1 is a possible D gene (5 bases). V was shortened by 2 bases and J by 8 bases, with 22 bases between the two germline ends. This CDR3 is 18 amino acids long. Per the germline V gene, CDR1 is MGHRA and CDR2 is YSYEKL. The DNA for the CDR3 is TGCGCCAGCAGCCAAAGTGGCACCGGAGGGGTCATTGATTCACCCCTCCACTTT. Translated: CASSQSGTGGVIDSPLHF.

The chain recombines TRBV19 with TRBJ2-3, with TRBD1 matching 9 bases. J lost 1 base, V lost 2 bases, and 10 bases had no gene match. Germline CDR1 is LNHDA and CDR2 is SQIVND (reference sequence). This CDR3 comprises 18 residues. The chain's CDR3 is CASSILGERTGGTDTQYF. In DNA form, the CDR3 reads TGTGCCAGTAGTATATTAGGAGAGAGGACAGGGGGCACAGATACGCAGTATTTT. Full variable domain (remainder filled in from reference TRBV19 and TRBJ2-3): DGGITQSPKYLFRKEGQNVTLSCEQNLNHDAMYWYRQDPGQGLRLIYYSQIVNDFQKGDIAEGYSVSREKKESFPLTVTSAQKNPTAFYLCASSILGERTGGTDTQYFGPGTRLTVL.

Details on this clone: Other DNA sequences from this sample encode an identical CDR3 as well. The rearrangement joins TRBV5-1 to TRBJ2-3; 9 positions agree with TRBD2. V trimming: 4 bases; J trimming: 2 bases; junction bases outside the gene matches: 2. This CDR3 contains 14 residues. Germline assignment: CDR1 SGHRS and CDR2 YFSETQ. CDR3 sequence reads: CASSLAGFTDTQYF. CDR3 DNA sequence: TGCGCCAGCAGCCTAGCGGGGTTCACAGATACGCAGTATTTT.

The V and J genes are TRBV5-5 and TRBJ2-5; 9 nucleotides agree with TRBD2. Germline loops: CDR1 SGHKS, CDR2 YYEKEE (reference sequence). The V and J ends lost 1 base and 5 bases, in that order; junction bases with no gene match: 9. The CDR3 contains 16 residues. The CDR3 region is CASSLLAGGRLETQYF. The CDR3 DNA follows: TGTGCCAGCAGCTTGTTGGCGGGAGGGAGGTTGGAGACCCAGTACTTC.

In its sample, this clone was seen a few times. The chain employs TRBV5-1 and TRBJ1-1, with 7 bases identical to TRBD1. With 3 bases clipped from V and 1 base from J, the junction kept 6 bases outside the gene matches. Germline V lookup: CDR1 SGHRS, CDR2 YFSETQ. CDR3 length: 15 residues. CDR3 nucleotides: TGCGCCAGCAGCTGGAGGGGGCGGGAGAACACTGAAGCTTTCTTT. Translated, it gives CASSWRGRENTEAFF.

CDR3 region: CASSSGTLYGYTF. The CDR3 DNA is TGTGCCAGCAGCTCTGGGACTCTCTATGGCTACACCTTC. The chain joins TRBV5-4 to TRBJ1-2; D possibly corresponds to TRBD1 (5 bases). From germline, CDR1 is SGHNT and CDR2 YYREEE (reference sequence). This CDR3 is 13 amino acids long. V dropped 3 bases and J dropped 4 bases, with 10 bases sitting between them. Full variable domain (rest looked up from reference TRBV5-4 and TRBJ1-2): ETGVTQSPTHLIKTRGQQVTLRCSSQSGHNTVSWYQQALGQGPQFIFQYYREEENGRGNFPPRFSGLQFPNYSSELNVNALELDDSALYLCASSSGTLYGYTFGSGTRLTVV.

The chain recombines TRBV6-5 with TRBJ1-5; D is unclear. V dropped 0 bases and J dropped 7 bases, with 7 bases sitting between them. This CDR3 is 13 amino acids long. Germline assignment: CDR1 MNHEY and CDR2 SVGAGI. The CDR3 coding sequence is TGTGCCAGCAGTTACTCCGGGGAGCAGCCCCAGCATTTT. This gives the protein CASSYSGEQPQHF.

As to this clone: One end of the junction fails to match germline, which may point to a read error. CDR3 sequence (DNA): TGTGCCAGCAGTCAGCTCCGGGGGGCGAGGAACCAAGGGACCCAGTACTTC. As protein: CASSQLRGARNQGTQYF. The rearrangement links TRBV11-2 to TRBJ2-5, with D possibly being TRBD2 (7 bases). Per germline, CDR1 SGHAT and CDR2 FQNNGV. This CDR3 is built from 17 residues.

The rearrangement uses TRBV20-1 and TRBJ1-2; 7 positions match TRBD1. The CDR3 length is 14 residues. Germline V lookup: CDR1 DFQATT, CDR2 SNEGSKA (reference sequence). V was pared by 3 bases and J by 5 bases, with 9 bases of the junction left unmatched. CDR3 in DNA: TGCAGTGCTAGTCCACCGCAGGGGGGTTATGGCTACACCTTC. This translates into CSASPPQGGYGYTF.

The CDR3 nucleotides read TGTGCCAGCAGTCCAACTAGCGGGAGGGCTGGGGCCAACGTCCTGACTTTC. The encoded protein is CASSPTSGRAGANVLTF. V is TRBV6-6 and J is TRBJ2-6, with 13 bases matching TRBD2. The V gene's germline CDR1 is MNHNY and CDR2 SVGAGI (reference sequence). The trim removed 5 bases at V and 2 bases at J, leaving 3 bases unmatched. The CDR3 contains 17 residues.

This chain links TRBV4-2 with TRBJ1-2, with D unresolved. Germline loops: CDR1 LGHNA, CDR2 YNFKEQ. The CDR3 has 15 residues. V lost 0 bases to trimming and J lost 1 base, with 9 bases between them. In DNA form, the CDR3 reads TGTGCCAGCAGCCAAGAAGAAGAGTTTAACTATGGCTACACCTTC. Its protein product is CASSQEEEFNYGYTF.

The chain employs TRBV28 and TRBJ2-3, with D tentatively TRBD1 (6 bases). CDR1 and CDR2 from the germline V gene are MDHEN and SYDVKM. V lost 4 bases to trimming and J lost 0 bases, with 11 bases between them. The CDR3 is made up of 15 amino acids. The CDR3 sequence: CASSYSQGSTDTQYF. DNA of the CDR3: TGTGCCAGCAGTTACTCACAGGGCAGCACAGATACGCAGTATTTT.

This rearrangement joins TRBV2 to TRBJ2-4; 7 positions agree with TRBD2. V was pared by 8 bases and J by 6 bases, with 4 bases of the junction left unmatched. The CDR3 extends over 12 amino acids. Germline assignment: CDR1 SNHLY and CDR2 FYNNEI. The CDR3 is CASGGEVNIQYF. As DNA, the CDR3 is TGTGCCAGCGGGGGGGAGGTAAACATTCAGTACTTC.

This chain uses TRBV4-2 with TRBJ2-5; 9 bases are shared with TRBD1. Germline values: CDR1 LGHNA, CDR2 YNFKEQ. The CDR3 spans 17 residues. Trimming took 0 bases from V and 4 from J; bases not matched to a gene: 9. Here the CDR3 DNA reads TGTGCCAGCAGCCAAGATAGGACAGGGGAGGAGGGAGAGACCCAGTACTTC. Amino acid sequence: CASSQDRTGEEGETQYF.

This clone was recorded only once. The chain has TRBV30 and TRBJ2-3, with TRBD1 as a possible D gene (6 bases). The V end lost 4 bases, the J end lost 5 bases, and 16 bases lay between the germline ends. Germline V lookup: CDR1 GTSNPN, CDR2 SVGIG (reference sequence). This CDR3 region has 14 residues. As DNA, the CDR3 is TGTGCCTGGACCCCCTGGGGGCTTAGAGATACGCAGTATTTT. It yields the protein CAWTPWGLRDTQYF.

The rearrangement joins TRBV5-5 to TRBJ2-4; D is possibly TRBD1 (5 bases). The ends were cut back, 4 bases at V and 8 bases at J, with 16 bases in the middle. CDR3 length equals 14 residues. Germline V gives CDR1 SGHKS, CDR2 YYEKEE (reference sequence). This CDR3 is CASSPIAGLDIQYF. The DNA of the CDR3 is TGTGCCAGCAGCCCCATCGCAGGGTTAGACATTCAGTACTTC.

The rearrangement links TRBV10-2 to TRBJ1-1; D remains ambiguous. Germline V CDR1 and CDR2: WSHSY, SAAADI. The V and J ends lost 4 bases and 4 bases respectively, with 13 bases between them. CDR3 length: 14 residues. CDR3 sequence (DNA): TGCGCCAGCAGTGTAGAGGGATCGGCCACTGAAGCTTTCTTT. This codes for CASSVEGSATEAFF.

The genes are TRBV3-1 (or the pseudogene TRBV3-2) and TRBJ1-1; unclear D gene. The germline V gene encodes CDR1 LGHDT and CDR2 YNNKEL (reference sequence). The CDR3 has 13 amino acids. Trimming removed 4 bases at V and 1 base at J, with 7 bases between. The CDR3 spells CASSRGANTEAFF. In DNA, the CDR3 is TGTGCCAGCAGCCGGGGAGCGAACACTGAAGCTTTCTTT.

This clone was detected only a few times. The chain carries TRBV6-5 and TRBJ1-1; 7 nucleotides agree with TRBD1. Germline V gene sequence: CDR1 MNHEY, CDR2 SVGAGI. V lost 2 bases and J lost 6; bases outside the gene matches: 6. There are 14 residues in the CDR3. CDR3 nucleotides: TGTGCCAGCAGTTACAGACAGGGCATTGCTGAAGCTTTCTTT. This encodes CASSYRQGIAEAFF.